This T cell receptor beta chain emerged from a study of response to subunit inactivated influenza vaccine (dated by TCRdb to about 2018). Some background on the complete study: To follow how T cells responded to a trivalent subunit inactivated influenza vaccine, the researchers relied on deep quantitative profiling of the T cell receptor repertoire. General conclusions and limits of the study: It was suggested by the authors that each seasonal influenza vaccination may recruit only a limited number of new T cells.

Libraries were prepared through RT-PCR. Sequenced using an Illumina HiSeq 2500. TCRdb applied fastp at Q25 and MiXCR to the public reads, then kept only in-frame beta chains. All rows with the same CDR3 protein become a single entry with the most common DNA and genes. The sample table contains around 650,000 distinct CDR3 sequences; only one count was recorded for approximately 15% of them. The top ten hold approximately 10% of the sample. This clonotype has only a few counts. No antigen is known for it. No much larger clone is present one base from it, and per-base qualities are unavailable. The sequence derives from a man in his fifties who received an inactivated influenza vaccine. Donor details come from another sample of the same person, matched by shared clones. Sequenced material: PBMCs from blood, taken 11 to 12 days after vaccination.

The bases are TGTGCCAGCCCTCACCCAAAAGTCTACGAGCAGTACTTC. This yields the protein CASPHPKVYEQYF. The chain joins TRBV27 to TRBJ2-7, with the D gene call left open. At the junction V is shortened by 8 bases and J by 3 bases, with 14 bases in between. CDR1 MNHEY and CDR2 SMNVEV are derived from the germline V gene (reference sequence). The cysteine opens and the phenylalanine closes a CDR3 of 13 amino acids. Only the CDR3 DNA stays, 39 bases, in frame from base 1.